A selection of T cell receptor beta chains follows, all from one sample in a study of T cells in narcolepsy. Generated by immunoSEQ multiplex PCR, the TCRdb table keeps only in-frame clones and is missing some. The sample contains tens of thousands of clones, around 87% of which appear only once. Specimen: memory (CD45RA-) CD4+ T cells from blood. Receptors were obtained from a human donor in good health. Both conserved end residues are part of each CDR3. Each record gives: J gene, V gene, CDR3 protein.

TRBJ1-2,TRBV12-5,CASAPWEAGYTF
.,TRBV7-8,CASSLARREQYF
TRBJ1-2,TRBV7-9,CASSLTGVGYTF
TRBJ1-2,TRBV6-1,CASEWRANYGYTF
TRBJ1-2,TRBV7-2,CASSLGGQGGHYGYTF
TRBJ1-1,TRBV27,CASRSITEAFF
TRBJ1-1,TRBV7-2,CASSRDSYTEAFF
TRBJ1-2,TRBV15,CATSRGEGSYGYTF
TRBJ2-2,TRBV7-6,CASSLAGGGHTGELFF
TRBJ2-2,TRBV9,CASSVGQGARDGELFF
TRBJ1-6,TRBV7-3,CASSLDGYNSPLHF
TRBJ1-1,TRBV28,CASSSVYGTGGVNTEAFF
TRBJ1-1,TRBV9,CASSVGGADTEAFF
TRBJ1-2,TRBV12-5,CASGLQGMGGYTF
TRBJ1-1,TRBV6-5,CASSYGKNTEAFF
.,TRBV15,CATSRGGHGDEQYF
TRBJ2-7,TRBV11-2,CASSPGTAGQYF
TRBJ1-2,TRBV28,CASSSHSGTDDGYTF
TRBJ1-5,TRBV19,CASSRAFRGSNQPQHF
TRBJ2-1,TRBV9,CASSSPALLAGVNEQFF
TRBJ1-2,TRBV7-8,CASSPIQGLNGYTF
TRBJ1-2,TRBV19,CASRTEPIGYTF
TRBJ1-4,TRBV10-1,CASRRETKDEKLFF
TRBJ1-1,TRBV7-3,CASSPRQEHTEAFF
TRBJ2-2,TRBV9,CASSPLSADGELFF
TRBJ2-3,TRBV7-2,CASSLNSGSRADTQYF
TRBJ2-7,TRBV5-5,CASSTSPGPGYGQYF
TRBJ2-1,TRBV6-6,CASSPTGLNNEQFF
TRBJ1-2,TRBV30,CAWSPLPGQGYGYTF
TRBJ2-4,TRBV6-1,CASSDVMGQKNIQYF
TRBJ1-5,TRBV7-9,CASSSWDRGGNQPQHF
TRBJ1-2,TRBV30,CAWSLLGVNYGYTF
TRBJ2-5,TRBV7-3,CASSLMGGRAETQYF
TRBJ2-7,TRBV6-1,CASSEGGFLFYEQYF
TRBJ2-3,TRBV5-6,CASSLGPSSTDTQYF
TRBJ2-5,TRBV29-1,CSVEWTARETQYF
TRBJ2-5,TRBV25-1,CASSEFAPETQYF
TRBJ1-5,TRBV23-1,CASSQPPPGGTGGNQPQHF
TRBJ2-7,TRBV10-3,CAISPPTGGPRDEQYF
TRBJ1-5,TRBV6-1,CASKPQGNQPQHF
TRBJ1-6,TRBV2,CASSDQRTAGSPLHF
TRBJ2-7,TRBV5-1,CASSLEGSSYEQYF
TRBJ2-7,TRBV30,CAWTRRTDSYEQYF
TRBJ1-1,TRBV6-5,CASSVSGYTEAFF
TRBJ1-5,TRBV28,CASTLTSGQANQPQHF
TRBJ1-6,TRBV19,CASSIAHLGTSSYNSPLHF
TRBJ2-7,TRBV29-1,CSVSPGLAGSYEQYF
TRBJ1-1,TRBV6-5,CASSNRGQAFF
TRBJ2-7,TRBV7-2,CASSLTDSYEQYF
TRBJ1-1,TRBV2,CASSYDPRAPRTEAFF
TRBJ2-7,TRBV11-3,CASSELAGDEQYF
TRBJ1-3,TRBV28,CASSFVAGGTDTIYF
TRBJ2-6,TRBV6-6,CASSYDGVGGANVLTF
TRBJ2-7,TRBV5-6,CANSPTSGGPYEQYF
TRBJ2-5,TRBV5-4,CASSLNRGASQETQYF
TRBJ1-2,TRBV28,CASSPQLYYGYTF
TRBJ1-1,TRBV5-1,CTSSLFDRVNTEAFF
TRBJ2-5,TRBV5-1,CASSLVQETQYF